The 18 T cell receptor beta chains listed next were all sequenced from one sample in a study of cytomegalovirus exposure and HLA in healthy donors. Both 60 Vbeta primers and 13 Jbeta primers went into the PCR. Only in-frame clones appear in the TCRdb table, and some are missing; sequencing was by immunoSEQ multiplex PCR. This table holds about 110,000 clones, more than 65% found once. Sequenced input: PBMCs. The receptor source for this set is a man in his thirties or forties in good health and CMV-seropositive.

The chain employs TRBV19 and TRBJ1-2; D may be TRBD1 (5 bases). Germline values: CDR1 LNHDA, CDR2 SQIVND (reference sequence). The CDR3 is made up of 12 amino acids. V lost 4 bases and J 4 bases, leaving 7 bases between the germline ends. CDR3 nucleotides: TGTGCCAGTAGTACAGGGCCCTATGGCTACACCTTC. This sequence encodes CASSTGPYGYTF.

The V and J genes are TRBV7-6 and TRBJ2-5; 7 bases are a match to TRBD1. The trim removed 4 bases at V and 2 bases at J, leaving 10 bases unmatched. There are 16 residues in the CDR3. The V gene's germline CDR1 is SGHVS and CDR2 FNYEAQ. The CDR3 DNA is TGTGCCAGCAGCTCTACTCCGGGACAGACACAAGAGACCCAGTACTTC. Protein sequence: CASSSTPGQTQETQYF.

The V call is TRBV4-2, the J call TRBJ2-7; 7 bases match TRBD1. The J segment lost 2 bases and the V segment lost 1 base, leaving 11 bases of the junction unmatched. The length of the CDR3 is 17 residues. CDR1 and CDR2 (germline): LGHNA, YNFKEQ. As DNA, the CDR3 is TGTGCCAGCAGCCAAGGGGCACAGGGGTTATCTACCTACGAGCAGTACTTC. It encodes CASSQGAQGLSTYEQYF.

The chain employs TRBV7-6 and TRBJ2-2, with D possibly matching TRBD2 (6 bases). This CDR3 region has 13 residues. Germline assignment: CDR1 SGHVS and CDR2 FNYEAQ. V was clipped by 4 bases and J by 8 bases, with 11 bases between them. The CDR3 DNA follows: TGTGCCAGCAGCTCGACTAGGGAAGGGGAGCTGTTTTTT. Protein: CASSSTREGELFF.

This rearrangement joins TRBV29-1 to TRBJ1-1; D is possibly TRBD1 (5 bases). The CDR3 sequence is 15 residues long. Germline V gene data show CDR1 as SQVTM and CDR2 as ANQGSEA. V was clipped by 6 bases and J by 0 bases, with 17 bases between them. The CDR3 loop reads CSVGRGGLLNTEAFF. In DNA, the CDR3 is TGCAGCGTAGGGAGGGGCGGACTGCTGAACACTGAAGCTTTCTTT.

CDR3 bases: TGTGCCTGGAGTTCCTCAGGGCACTATGGCTACACCTTC. Translation gives CAWSSSGHYGYTF. The V and J genes are TRBV30 and TRBJ1-2; TRBD1 might be the D (5 bases). CDR1 GTSNPN and CDR2 SVGIG come from the germline V gene (reference sequence). This CDR3 has 13 residues. V shed 2 bases and J shed 3 bases, with 10 bases lying between them.

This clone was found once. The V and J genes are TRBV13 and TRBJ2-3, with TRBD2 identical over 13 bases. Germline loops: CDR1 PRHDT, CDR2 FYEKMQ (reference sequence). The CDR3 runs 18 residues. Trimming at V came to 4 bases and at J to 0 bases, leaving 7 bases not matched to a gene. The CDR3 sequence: CASSSRTSGGPSTDTQYF. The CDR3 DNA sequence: TGTGCCAGCAGCTCTAGGACTAGCGGGGGCCCGAGCACAGATACGCAGTATTTT.

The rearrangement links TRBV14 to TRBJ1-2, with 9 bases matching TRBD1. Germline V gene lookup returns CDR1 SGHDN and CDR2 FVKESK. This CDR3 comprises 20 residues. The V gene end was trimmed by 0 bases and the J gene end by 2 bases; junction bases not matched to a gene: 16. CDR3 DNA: TGTGCCAGCAGCCAAGATCTATCCCCGGACAGGGGACCAACCAACTATGGCTACACCTTC. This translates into CASSQDLSPDRGPTNYGYTF.

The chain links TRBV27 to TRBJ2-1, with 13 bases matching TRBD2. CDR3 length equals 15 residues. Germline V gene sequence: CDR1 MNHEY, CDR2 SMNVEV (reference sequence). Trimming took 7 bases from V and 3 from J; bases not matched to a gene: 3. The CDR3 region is CASTLAGGLYNEQFF. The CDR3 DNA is TGTGCCAGCACACTAGCGGGGGGGCTCTACAATGAGCAGTTCTTC.

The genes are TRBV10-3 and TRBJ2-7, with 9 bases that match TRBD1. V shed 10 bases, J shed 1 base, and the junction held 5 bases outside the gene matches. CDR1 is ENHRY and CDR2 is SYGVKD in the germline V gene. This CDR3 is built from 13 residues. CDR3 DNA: TGTGCCAGCGGGACAGGGTCGTCCTACGAGCAGTACTTC. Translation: CASGTGSSYEQYF.

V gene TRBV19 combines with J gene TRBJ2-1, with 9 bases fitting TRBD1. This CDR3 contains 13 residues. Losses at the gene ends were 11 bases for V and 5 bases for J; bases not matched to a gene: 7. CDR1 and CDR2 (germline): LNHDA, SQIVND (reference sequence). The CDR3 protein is CAVKDRGHNEQFF. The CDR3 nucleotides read TGTGCCGTAAAGGACAGGGGTCACAATGAGCAGTTCTTC.

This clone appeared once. The CDR3 DNA sequence: TGTGCCAGCAGAGAAGGGGGCAGGTTGAACACTGAAGCTTTCTTT. Translating it yields CASREGGRLNTEAFF. The chain joins TRBV28 to TRBJ1-1, with TRBD1 matching 7 bases. Germline lookup yields CDR1 MDHEN and CDR2 SYDVKM. CDR3 length equals 15 residues. V lost 6 bases, J lost 0 bases, and 7 bases stayed unmatched. The variable domain in full, with the rest retrieved from reference TRBV28 and TRBJ1-1, is DVKVTQSSRYLVKRTGEKVFLECVQDMDHENMFWYRQDPGLGLRLIYFSYDVKMKEKGDIPEGYSVSREKKERFSLILESASTNQTSMYLCASREGGRLNTEAFFGQGTRLTVV.

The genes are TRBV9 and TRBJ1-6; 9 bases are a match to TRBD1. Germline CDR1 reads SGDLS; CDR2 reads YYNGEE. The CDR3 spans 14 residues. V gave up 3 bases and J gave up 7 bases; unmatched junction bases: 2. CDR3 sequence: CASSGGTGNSPLHF. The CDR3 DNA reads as TGTGCCAGCAGCGGAGGGACAGGGAATTCACCCCTCCACTTT.

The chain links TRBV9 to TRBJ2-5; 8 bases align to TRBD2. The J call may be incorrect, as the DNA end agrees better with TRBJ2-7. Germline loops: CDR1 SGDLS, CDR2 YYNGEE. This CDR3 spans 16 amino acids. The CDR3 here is CASSATAGAISYEQYF. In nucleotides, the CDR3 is TGTGCCAGCAGCGCCACAGCGGGGGCGATCTCCTACGAGCAGTACTTC.

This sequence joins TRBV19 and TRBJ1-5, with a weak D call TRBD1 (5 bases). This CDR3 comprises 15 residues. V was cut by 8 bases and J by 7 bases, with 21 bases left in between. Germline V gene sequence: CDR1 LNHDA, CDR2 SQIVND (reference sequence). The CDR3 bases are TGTGCCAGTTCTCTCCGGGACTATATGGAGCAGCCCCAGCATTTT. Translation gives CASSLRDYMEQPQHF.

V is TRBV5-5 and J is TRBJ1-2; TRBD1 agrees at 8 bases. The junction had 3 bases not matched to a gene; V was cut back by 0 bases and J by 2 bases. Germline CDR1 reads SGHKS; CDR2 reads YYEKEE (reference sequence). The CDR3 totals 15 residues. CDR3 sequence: CASSLGYRGNYGYTF. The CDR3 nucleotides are TGTGCCAGCAGCTTGGGATACAGGGGGAACTATGGCTACACCTTC.

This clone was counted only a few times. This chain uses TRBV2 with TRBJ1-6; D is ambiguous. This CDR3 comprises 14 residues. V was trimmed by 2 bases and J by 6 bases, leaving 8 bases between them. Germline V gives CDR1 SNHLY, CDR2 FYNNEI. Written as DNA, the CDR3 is TGTGCCAGCAGTGAAAGAGGAGGTAATTCACCCCTCCACTTT. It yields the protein CASSERGGNSPLHF.

The DNA for the CDR3 is TGTGCCAGCAGTGAAGGAGGGGCCGCCACCGGGGAGCTGTTTTTT. This codes for CASSEGGAATGELFF. V and J are TRBV25-1 and TRBJ2-2; D possibly corresponds to TRBD2 (6 bases). Between the trimmed V and J ends, which lost 2 bases and 4 bases, there was a span of 11 bases. Germline CDR1 reads MGHDK; CDR2 reads SYGVNS. CDR3 size: 15 residues. Together with reference TRBV25-1 and TRBJ2-2, the CDR3 gives the full variable domain: EADIYQTPRYLVIGTGKKITLECSQTMGHDKMYWYQQDPGMELHLIHYSYGVNSTEKGDLSSESTVSRIRTEHFPLTLESARPSHTSQYLCASSEGGAATGELFFGEGSRLTVL.